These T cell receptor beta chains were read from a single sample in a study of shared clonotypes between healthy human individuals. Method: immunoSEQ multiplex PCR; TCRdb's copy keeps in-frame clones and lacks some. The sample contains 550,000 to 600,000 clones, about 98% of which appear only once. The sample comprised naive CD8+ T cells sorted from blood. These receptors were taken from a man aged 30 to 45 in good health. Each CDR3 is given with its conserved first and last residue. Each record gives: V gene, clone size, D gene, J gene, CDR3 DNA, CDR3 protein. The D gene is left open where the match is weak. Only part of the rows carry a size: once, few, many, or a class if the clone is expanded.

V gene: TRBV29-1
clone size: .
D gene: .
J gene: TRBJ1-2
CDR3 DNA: TGCAGCGCTAGGGACACTGGCTACACCTTC
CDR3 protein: CSARDTGYTF

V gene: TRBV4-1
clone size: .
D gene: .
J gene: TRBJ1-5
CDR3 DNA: TGCGCCAGCAGCCAAAGTGCGGGAGAAGTCTGGCAGCCCCAGCATTTT
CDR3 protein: CASSQSAGEVWQPQHF

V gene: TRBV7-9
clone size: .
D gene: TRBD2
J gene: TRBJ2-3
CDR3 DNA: TGTGCCAGCAGCTTTCCTAGCGGGAGGGGAACAGATACGCAGTATTTT
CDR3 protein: CASSFPSGRGTDTQYF

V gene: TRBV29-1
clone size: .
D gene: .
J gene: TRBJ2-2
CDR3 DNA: TGCAGCGTTGCCAGGGGCACCGGGGAGCTGTTTTTT
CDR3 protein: CSVARGTGELFF

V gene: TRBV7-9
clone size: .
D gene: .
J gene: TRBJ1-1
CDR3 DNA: TGTGCCAGCAGCTTAGGGCAGATGAACACTGAAGCTTTCTTT
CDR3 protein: CASSLGQMNTEAFF

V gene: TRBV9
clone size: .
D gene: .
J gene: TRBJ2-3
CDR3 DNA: TGTGCCAGCAGCGAATTTAGCGGAGACACAGATACGCAGTATTTT
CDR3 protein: CASSEFSGDTDTQYF

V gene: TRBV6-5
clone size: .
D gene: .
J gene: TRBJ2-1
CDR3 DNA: TGTGCCAGCAGTTACTCGCAATCCCCGTCGTACAATGAGCAGTTCTTC
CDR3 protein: CASSYSQSPSYNEQFF

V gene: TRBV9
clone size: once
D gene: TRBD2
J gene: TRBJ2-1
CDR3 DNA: TGTGCCAGCAGCGTAGTCCCTCGGACTAGCGGGAGGGCCGATTTGAATGAGCAGTTCTTC
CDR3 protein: CASSVVPRTSGRADLNEQFF

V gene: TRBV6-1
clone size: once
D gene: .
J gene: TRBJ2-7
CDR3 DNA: TGTGCCAGCAGTTCTTGGCAGGTCTACGAGCAGTACTTC
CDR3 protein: CASSSWQVYEQYF

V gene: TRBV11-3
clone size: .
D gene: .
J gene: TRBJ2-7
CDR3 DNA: TGTGCCAGCAGCCTCGGGAGCTACGAGCAGTACTTC
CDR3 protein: CASSLGSYEQYF

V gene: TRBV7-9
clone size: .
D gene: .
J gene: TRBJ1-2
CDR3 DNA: TGTGCCAGCAGCTTGAGCCGCGGGGACGGCTACACCTTC
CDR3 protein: CASSLSRGDGYTF

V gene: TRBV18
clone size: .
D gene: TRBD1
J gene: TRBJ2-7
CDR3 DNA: TGTGCCAGCTCGCCGGACAGGGTAAGCTTCGAGCAGTACTTC
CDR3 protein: CASSPDRVSFEQYF

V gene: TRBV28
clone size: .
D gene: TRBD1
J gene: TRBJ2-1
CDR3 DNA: TGTGCCAGCAGTTCGGACAGGGGGCTATACAATGAGCAGTTCTTC
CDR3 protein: CASSSDRGLYNEQFF

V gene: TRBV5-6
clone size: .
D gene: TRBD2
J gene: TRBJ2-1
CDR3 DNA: TGTGCCAGCAGCTTTGGACTAGCGAATGAGCAGTTCTTC
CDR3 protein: CASSFGLANEQFF

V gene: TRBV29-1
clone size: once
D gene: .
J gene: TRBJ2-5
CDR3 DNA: TGCAGCGTTTGGGGGCGAGAGACCCAGTACTTC
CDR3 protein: CSVWGRETQYF

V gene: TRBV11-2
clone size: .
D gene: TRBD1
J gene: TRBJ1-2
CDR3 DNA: TGTGCCAGCAGCCTCATTAAGGGACAGACACACCTTTATGGCTACACCTTC
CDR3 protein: CASSLIKGQTHLYGYTF

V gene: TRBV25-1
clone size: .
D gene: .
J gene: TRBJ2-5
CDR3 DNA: TGTGCCAGCAGTGATCTGAGGGAGACCCAGTACTTC
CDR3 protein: CASSDLRETQYF

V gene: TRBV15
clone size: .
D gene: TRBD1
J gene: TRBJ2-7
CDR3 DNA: TGTGCCACCAGCAGGGGGACAGGCTACGAGCAGTACTTC
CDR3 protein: CATSRGTGYEQYF

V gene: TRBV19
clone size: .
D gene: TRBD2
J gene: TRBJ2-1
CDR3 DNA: TGTGCCAGCAGCAGACTAGCGTTGTACAATGAGCAGTTCTTC
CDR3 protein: CASSRLALYNEQFF

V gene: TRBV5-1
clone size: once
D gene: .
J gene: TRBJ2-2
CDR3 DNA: TGCGCCAGCAGCCTTCCGAAGGAGCGAGGGGACACCGGGGAGCTGTTTTTT
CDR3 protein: CASSLPKERGDTGELFF

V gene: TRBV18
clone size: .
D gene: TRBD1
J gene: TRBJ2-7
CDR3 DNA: TGTGCCAGCTCACCCGAGGACAGGGTGAGCTCCTACGAGCAGTACTTC
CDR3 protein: CASSPEDRVSSYEQYF

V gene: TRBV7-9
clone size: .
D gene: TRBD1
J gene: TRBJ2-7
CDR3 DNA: TGTGCCAGCAGCTCTAGACAGGGGGGCCCTACGGGGCAGTACTTC
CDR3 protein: CASSSRQGGPTGQYF

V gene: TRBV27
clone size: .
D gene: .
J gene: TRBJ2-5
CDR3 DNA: TGTGCCAGCAGTTTATTGGGGGGAGAAGAGACCCAGTACTTC
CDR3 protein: CASSLLGGEETQYF

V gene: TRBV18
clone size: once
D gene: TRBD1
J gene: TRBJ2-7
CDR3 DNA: TGTGCCAGCTCAGAAGACAGGGGTCCCTCCTACGAGCAGTACTTC
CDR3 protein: CASSEDRGPSYEQYF

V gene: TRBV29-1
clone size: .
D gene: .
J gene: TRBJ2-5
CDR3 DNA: TGCAGCGTTTTACAAGAGACCCAGTACTTC
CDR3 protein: CSVLQETQYF

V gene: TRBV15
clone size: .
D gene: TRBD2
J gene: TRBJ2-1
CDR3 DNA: TGTGCCACCAGCCCCCCCCTAAGCGGGATGACAAATGAGCAGTTCTTC
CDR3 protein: CATSPPLSGMTNEQFF

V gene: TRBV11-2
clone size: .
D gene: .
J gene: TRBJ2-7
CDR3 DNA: TGTGCCAGCAGCCCCGCCAGCCCCTACGAGCAGTACTTC
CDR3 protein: CASSPASPYEQYF

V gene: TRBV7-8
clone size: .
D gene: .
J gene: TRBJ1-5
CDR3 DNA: TGTGCCAGCAGCTTAGCGGAGTCAGGGATCAAGAATCAGCCCCAGCATTTT
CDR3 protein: CASSLAESGIKNQPQHF

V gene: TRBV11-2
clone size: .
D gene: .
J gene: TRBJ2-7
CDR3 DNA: TGTGCCAGCATCAATACGGACGGCCTACACGAGCAGTACTTC
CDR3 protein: CASINTDGLHEQYF

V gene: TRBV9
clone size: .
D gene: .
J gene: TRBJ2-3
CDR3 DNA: TGTGCCAGCAGCGTCAGCACAGATACGCAGTATTTT
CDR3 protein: CASSVSTDTQYF

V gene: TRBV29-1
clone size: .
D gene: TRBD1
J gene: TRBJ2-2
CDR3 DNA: TGCAGCGTCCTGACAGGGACGAACACCGGGGAGCTGTTTTTT
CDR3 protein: CSVLTGTNTGELFF

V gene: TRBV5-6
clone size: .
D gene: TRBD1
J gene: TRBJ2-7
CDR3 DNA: TGTGCCAGCAGCTCGACCGGGACAGGGACCTACGAGCAGTACTTC
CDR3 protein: CASSSTGTGTYEQYF

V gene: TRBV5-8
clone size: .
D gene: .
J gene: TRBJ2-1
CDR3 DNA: TGTGCCAGCAGCATCGAGATGATTAGCTACAATGAGCAGTTCTTC
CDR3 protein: CASSIEMISYNEQFF

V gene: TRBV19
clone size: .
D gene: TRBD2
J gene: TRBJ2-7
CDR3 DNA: TGTGCCAGTAGTGCTAGCGGGAGCTACGAGCAGTACTTC
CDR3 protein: CASSASGSYEQYF

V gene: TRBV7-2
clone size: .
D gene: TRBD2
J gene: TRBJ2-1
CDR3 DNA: TGTGCCAGCAGTCTATGGTCCGGGACTAGCGGAGCTGGGGACAATGAGCAGTTCTTC
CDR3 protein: CASSLWSGTSGAGDNEQFF

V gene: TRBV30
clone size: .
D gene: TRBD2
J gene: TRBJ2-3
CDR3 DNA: TGTGCCTCCCAAACGACTAGCGGGAGGACCACAGATACGCAGTATTTT
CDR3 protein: CASQTTSGRTTDTQYF

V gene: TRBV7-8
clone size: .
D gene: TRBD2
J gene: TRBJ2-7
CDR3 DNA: TGTGCCAGCAGCTTAGAGCTAGCGGGCGGTACGTACGAGCAGTACTTC
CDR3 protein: CASSLELAGGTYEQYF

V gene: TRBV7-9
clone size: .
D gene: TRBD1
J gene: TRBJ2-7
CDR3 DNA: TGTGCCAGCAGCACCACCGGGACAGGTCCCTACGAGCAGTACTTC
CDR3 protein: CASSTTGTGPYEQYF

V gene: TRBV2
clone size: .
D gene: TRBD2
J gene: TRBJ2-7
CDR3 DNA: TGTGCCAGCAGTGCGGCGGGGGTTATCACCTACGAGCAGTACTTC
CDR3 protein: CASSAAGVITYEQYF

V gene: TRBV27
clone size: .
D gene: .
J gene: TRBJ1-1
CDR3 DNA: TGTGCCAGCAGTAAAATCTGGTCTGGTCTAACTGAAGCTTTCTTT
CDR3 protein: CASSKIWSGLTEAFF

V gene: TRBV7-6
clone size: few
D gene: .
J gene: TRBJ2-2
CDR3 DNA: TGTGCCAGCAGCCTAGGAGCTAGGGACACCGGGGAGCTGTTTTTT
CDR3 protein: CASSLGARDTGELFF

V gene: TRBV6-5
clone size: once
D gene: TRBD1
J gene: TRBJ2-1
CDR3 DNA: TGTGCCAGCAGTGTCCACAGGGGGCTGGGCAATGAGCAGTTCTTC
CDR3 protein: CASSVHRGLGNEQFF

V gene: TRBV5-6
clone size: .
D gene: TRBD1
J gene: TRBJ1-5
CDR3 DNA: TGTGCCAGCAGCAGTAGACAGGGGGCCCTAGCAGGGGAGCCCCAGCATTTT
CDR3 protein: CASSSRQGALAGEPQHF

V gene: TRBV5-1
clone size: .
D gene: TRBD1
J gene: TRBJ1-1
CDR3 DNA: TGCGCCAGCAGCTTGGACCCCGGGACAGTTTTGGGGAACACTGAAGCTTTCTTT
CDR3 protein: CASSLDPGTVLGNTEAFF

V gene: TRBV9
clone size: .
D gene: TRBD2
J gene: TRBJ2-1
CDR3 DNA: TGTGCCAGCAGCGTAGGGACGGGAGGGCCTTCGAATGAGCAGTTCTTC
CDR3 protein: CASSVGTGGPSNEQFF

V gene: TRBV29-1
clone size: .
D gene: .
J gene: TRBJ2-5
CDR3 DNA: TGCAGCGTTGAAATTTCAGAGACCCAGTACTTC
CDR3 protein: CSVEISETQYF

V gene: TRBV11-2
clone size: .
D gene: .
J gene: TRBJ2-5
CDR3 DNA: TGTGCCAGCAGCAGAGCCAGGGGGGAGGTACAAGAGACCCAGTACTTC
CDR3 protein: CASSRARGEVQETQYF

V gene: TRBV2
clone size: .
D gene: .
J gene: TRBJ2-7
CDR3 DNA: TGTGCCTGTAAGACAGGATACGAGCAGTACTTC
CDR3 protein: CACKTGYEQYF